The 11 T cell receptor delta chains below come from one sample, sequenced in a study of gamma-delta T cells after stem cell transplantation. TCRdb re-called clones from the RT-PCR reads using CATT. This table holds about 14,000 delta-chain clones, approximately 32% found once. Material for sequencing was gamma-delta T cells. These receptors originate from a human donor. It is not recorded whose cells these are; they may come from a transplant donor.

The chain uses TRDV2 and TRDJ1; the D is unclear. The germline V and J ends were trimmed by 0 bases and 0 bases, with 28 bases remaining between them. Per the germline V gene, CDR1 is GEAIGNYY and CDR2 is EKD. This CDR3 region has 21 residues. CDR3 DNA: TGTGCCTGTGACACCCCCTGGCGACATGCGGGAGGACGGGTGTACACCGATAAACTCATCTTT. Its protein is CACDTPWRHAGGRVYTDKLIF.

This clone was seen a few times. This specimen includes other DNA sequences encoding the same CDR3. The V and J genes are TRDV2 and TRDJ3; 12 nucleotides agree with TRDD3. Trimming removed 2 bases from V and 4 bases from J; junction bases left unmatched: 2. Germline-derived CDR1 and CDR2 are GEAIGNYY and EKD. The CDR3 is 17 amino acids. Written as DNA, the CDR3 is TGTGCCTGTGACATACTGGGGGATACTTGGGACACCCGACAGATGTTTTTC. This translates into CACDILGDTWDTRQMFF.

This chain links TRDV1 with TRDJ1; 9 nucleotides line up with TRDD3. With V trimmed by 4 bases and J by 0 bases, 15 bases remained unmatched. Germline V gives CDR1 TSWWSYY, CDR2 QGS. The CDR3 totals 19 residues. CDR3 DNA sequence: TGTGCTCTTGGGGGACCCTTGGATACTGGGGGACTTTACACCGATAAACTCATCTTT. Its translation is CALGGPLDTGGLYTDKLIF.

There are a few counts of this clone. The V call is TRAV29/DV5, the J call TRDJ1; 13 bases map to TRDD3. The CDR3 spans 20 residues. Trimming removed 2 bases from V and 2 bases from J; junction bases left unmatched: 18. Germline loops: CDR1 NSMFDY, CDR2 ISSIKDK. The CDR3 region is CAASFPNHKLGDTRTDKLIF. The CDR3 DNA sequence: TGTGCAGCAAGTTTTCCGAACCACAAACTGGGGGATACGCGAACCGATAAACTCATCTTT.

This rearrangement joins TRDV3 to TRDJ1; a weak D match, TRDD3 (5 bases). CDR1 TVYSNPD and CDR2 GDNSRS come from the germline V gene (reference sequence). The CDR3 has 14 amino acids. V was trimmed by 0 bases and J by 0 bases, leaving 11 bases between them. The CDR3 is CAFRGVKYTDKLIF. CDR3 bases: TGTGCCTTTAGGGGGGTCAAGTACACCGATAAACTCATCTTT.

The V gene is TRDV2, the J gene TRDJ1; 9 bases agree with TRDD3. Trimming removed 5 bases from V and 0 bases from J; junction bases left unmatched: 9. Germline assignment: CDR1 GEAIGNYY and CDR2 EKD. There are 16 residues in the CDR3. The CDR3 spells CACARTGGLYTDKLIF. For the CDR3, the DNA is TGTGCCTGTGCCCGTACTGGGGGACTCTACACCGATAAACTCATCTTT.

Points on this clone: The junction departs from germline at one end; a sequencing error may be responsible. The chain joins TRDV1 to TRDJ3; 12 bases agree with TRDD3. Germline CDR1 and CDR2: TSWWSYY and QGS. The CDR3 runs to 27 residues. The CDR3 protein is CALGDRGGALPTPGLGDTDWDTRQMFF. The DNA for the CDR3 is TGTGCTCTCGGGGACCGGGGGGGGGCCCTTCCTACCCCAGGACTGGGGGATACTGACTGGGACACCCGACAGATGTTTTTC.

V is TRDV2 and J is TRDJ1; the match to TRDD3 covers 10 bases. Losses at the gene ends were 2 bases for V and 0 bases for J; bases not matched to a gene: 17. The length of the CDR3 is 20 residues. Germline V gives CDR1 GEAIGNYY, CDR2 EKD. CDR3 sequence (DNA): TGTGCCTGTGACAACAGTCACCGACTGGGGGATGAGCCTCACACCGATAAACTCATCTTT. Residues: CACDNSHRLGDEPHTDKLIF.

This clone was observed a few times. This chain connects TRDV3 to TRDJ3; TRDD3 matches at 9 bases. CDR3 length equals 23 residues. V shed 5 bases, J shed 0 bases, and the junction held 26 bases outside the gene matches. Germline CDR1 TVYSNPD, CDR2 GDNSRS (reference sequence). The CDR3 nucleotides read TGTGCCGGATTAATTGCTACAGCGTCTGGGGGATCACGAAGCTCCTGGGACACCCGACAGATGTTTTTC. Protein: CAGLIATASGGSRSSWDTRQMFF. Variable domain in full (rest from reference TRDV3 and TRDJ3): CDKVTQSSPDQTVASGSEVVLLCTYDTVYSNPDLFWYRIRPDYSFQFVFYGDNSRSEGADFTQGRFSVKHILTQKAFHLVISPVRTEDSATYYCAGLIATASGGSRSSWDTRQMFFGTGIKLFVEP.

CDR3 DNA: TGTGCCTGTGACACCGTGGGACCAGACTCCTGGGACACCCGACAGATGTTTTTC. Translation gives CACDTVGPDSWDTRQMFF. The chain recombines TRDV2 with TRDJ3, with D unclear. This CDR3 has 18 residues. Germline CDR1 is GEAIGNYY and CDR2 is EKD. Trimming took off 0 bases at V and 0 bases at J, with 11 bases between the two ends.

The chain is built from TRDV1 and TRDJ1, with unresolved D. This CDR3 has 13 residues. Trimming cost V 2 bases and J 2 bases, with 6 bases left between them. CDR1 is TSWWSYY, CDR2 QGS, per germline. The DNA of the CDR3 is TGTGCTCTTGGGGAATGGCAAACCGATAAACTCATCTTT. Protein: CALGEWQTDKLIF.